This TCR beta chain was recovered during a study of blood T cell repertoires in COVID-19. J lost 7 bases, V lost 9 bases, and 16 bases had no gene match. Germline CDR1 is LNHDA and CDR2 is SQIVND (reference sequence). The CDR3 is made up of 15 amino acids. This table comes from immunoSEQ multiplex PCR, and its TCRdb copy is limited to in-frame clones, with some not included. This sample has roughly 66,000 clones, with around 82% found just once. The rearrangement links TRBV19 to TRBJ1-2; 8 positions agree with TRBD1. Material: peripheral blood. The clonotype comes from a woman in her fifties or sixties with acute or convalescent COVID-19. This CDR3 is CASSTQGAQSSGYTF. As DNA, the CDR3 is TGTGCCAGCTCGACCCAGGGGGCGCAATCAAGTGGCTACACCTTC.